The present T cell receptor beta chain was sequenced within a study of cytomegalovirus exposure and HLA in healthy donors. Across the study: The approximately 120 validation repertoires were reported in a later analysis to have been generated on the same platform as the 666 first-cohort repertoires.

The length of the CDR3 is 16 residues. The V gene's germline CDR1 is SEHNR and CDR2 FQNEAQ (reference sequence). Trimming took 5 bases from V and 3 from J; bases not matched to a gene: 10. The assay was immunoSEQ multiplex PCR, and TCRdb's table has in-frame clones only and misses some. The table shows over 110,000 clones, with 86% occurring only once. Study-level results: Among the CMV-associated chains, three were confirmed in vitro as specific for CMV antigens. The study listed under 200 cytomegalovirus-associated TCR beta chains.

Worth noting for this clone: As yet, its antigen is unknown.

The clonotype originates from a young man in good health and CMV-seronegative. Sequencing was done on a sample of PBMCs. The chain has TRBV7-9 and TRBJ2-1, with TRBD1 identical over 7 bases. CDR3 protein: CASSAPGQIFYNEQFF. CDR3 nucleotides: TGTGCCAGCAGCGCTCCGGGACAGATCTTCTACAATGAGCAGTTCTTC. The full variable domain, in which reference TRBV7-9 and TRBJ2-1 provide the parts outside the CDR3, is DTGVSQNPRHKITKRGQNVTFRCDPISEHNRLYWYRQTLGQGPEFLTYFQNEAQLEKSRLLSDRFSAERPKGSFSTLEIQRTEQGDSAMYLCASSAPGQIFYNEQFFGPGTRLTVL.